This T cell receptor (beta chain) was identified during a study of CD8 T cells in ankylosing spondylitis. Via MiXCR, TCRdb re-called the 5' RACE reads, giving one row per CDR3 protein. The sample has around 250,000 distinct CDR3 sequences; 9.5% to 12% are singletons. This clonotype was recorded many times. Germline CDR1 is MNHNY and CDR2 is SVGAGI (reference sequence). CDR3 size: 13 residues. V was shortened by 5 bases and J by 9 bases, with 16 bases between the two germline ends. The sequence was collected from a male donor with ankylosing spondylitis or in good health (not recorded which). The chain joins TRBV6-6 to TRBJ2-5, with D maybe TRBD1 (5 bases). Sequencing was done on a sample of blood, either unsorted or a sorted T cell fraction (not recorded which). The CDR3 DNA is TGTGCCAGCAGTCCCGGACACCTATTGGCCCAGTACTTC. It translates to CASSPGHLLAQYF.